This record covers a single TCR beta chain. The sample comes from a study of technical replicates of blood from a handful of donors. Sequencing used immunoSEQ multiplex PCR; TCRdb keeps in-frame clones, though not all of them. The repertoire holds around 76,000 clones, with roughly 96% as singletons. Germline loops: CDR1 MGHRA, CDR2 YSYEKL. The CDR3 runs 14 residues. Trimming took off 3 bases at V and 6 bases at J, with 14 bases between the two ends. The chain recombines TRBV4-1 with TRBJ1-2, with a tentative D call TRBD1 (6 bases). The sequenced material came from T cells isolated from PBMCs. The source is a human donor in good health. Written as DNA, the CDR3 is TGCGCCAGCAGCCACCCCGGGACAACCCATGGCTACACCTTC. It codes for CASSHPGTTHGYTF.